This TCR beta chain originates from a study of OX40 agonist ivuxolimab in advanced cancers. Across the study: Dose-escalation subjects each had hepatocellular carcinoma, melanoma, renal cell or head and neck cancer. With a range of roughly 23 to 90, age averaged 60 years, and about 83% were male. Partial responses were achieved by three patients, of whom one had hepatocellular carcinoma and two had cutaneous melanoma. Study-wide results and caveats: Among patients with partial responses at 0.1-3.0 mg/kg, clonal expansion was among the lowest.

The protocol was immunoSEQ multiplex PCR, while the TCRdb copy is restricted to in-frame clones and leaves out a portion. The sample contains about 50,000 clones, about 74% of which appear only once. Trimming stripped 4 bases from V and 5 bases from J, with 15 bases between. The CDR3 is 14 residues long. The V gene's germline CDR1 is SGHKS and CDR2 YYEKEE (reference sequence). A note on this clone: The antigen is unknown.

The chain links TRBV5-5 to TRBJ2-5; the D is unclear. This sequence was found in an adult with an advanced solid tumor such as melanoma, head and neck, liver or kidney cancer. The specimen comprised CD4+ or CD8+ T cells sorted from blood, sampled in a trial of the OX40 agonist ivuxolimab. CDR3 in DNA: TGTGCCAGCAGCCTCGACGGTGCCCGGGAGACCCAGTACTTC. It encodes CASSLDGARETQYF.